Listed below are T cell receptor beta chains from one sample, sequenced in a study of shared clonotypes between healthy human individuals. Generated by immunoSEQ multiplex PCR, the TCRdb table keeps only in-frame clones and is missing some. The sample contains millions of clones, just over 90% of which appear only once. Sequences were obtained from naive CD4+ T cells from PBMCs. These receptors originate from a man in his late teens or twenties in good health. Some clones in this sample may be carry-over from other donors' samples. CDR3s include the opening cysteine and the closing phenylalanine or tryptophan. A D gene is named only where the DNA matches it firmly. Clone sizes are given selectively: once, few, many, or a class where the clone is expanded.

J | D | V | size | CDR3 | DNA
TRBJ2-1 | - | TRBV10-3 | - | CAIQIVGSEQFF | TGTGCCATCCAAATAGTTGGCAGTGAGCAGTTCTTC
TRBJ1-1 | - | TRBV12-5 | - | CASACPTEAFF | TGTGCTAGTGCATGCCCCACTGAAGCTTTCTTT
TRBJ2-2 | TRBD2 | TRBV10-3 | - | CAISRTGTSGSGGTGELFF | TGTGCCATCAGCCGGACCGGGACTAGCGGGAGCGGGGGCACCGGGGAGCTGTTTTTT
TRBJ2-2 | TRBD2 | TRBV6-4 | - | CASSPSGRILFGELFF | TGTGCCAGCAGCCCTAGCGGGAGAATATTATTCGGGGAGCTGTTTTTT
TRBJ1-5 | TRBD1 | TRBV5-5 | - | CASSAGVSDRAQPQHF | TGTGCCAGCAGCGCGGGGGTGTCGGACAGGGCTCAGCCCCAGCATTTT
TRBJ2-1 | - | TRBV11-2 | - | CASTLARSSYNEQFF | TGTGCCAGCACCCTGGCGAGGTCCTCCTACAATGAGCAGTTCTTC
TRBJ2-3 | TRBD1 | TRBV7-8 | once | CASSRRPTGVTDTQYF | TGTGCCAGCAGCCGACGCCCGACAGGGGTGACAGATACGCAGTATTTT
TRBJ2-7 | - | TRBV29-1 | - | CSVVPTPGARDHEQYF | TGCAGCGTTGTACCAACCCCCGGGGCCAGGGACCACGAGCAGTACTTC
TRBJ2-2 | - | TRBV21-1 | once | CASSKWVVRAGDTGELFF | TGTGCCAGCAGCAAATGGGTTGTTCGAGCGGGGGACACCGGGGAGCTGTTTTTT
TRBJ2-4 | - | TRBV6-4 | once | CASSRGARIAKNIQYF | TGTGCCAGCAGTAGGGGGGCCCGGATAGCCAAAAACATTCAGTACTTC
TRBJ1-1 | - | TRBV30 | - | CAWVPLLLRNTEAFF | TGTGCCTGGGTTCCCTTACTTCTTCGGAACACTGAAGCTTTCTTT
TRBJ2-1 | - | TRBV5-8 | - | CASSLGRASYNEQFF | TGTGCCAGCAGCTTGGGTAGGGCCTCCTACAATGAGCAGTTCTTC
TRBJ1-3 | TRBD1 | TRBV10-3 | - | CAISESGQGANTIYF | TGTGCCATCAGTGAGTCTGGGCAGGGGGCAAACACCATATATTTT
TRBJ1-3 | - | TRBV11-2 | - | CASSWGTLFSGNTIYF | TGTGCCAGCAGCTGGGGGACGTTATTCTCTGGAAACACCATATATTTT
TRBJ2-2 | - | TRBV5-1 | - | CASSPRPRGTGELFF | TGCGCCAGCAGCCCCCGACCCAGGGGAACCGGGGAGCTGTTTTTT
TRBJ2-1 | TRBD1 | TRBV7-6 | - | CAITRDRAPRSYNEQFF | TGTGCCATAACACGGGACAGGGCCCCAAGGTCCTACAATGAGCAGTTCTTC
TRBJ2-2 | - | TRBV19 | - | CASNSVSGGELFF | TGTGCCAGTAATTCGGTATCGGGCGGGGAGCTGTTTTTT
TRBJ2-7 | TRBD1 | TRBV5-4 | - | CASSSGTVIYEQYF | TGTGCCAGCAGCTCCGGGACAGTTATTTACGAGCAGTACTTC
TRBJ2-7 | - | TRBV18 | - | CASSPGRGTYEQYF | TGTGCCAGCTCACCAGGCAGGGGAACCTACGAGCAGTACTTC
TRBJ2-3 | - | TRBV7-9 | - | CASSFSGDTQYF | TGTGCCAGCAGCTTCAGTGGGGATACGCAGTATTTT
TRBJ1-2 | TRBD1 | TRBV7-3 | - | CASSNRDRVYGYTF | TGTGCCAGCAGCAACCGGGACAGGGTCTATGGCTACACCTTC
TRBJ2-3 | - | TRBV10-3 | - | CAIMGTSTDTQYF | TGTGCCATCATGGGTACTTCCACAGATACGCAGTATTTT
TRBJ1-6 | - | TRBV30 | - | CAWSVVTGPLHF | TGTGCCTGGAGTGTCGTGACGGGACCCCTCCACTTT
TRBJ1-6 | - | TRBV28 | once | CASTSPRTASPLHF | TGTGCCAGCACATCTCCCCGGACGGCCTCACCCCTCCACTTT
TRBJ1-2 | - | TRBV6-1 | - | CASRKTDNYGYTF | TGTGCCAGCAGAAAAACAGATAACTATGGCTACACCTTC
TRBJ1-4 | - | TRBV6-5 | - | CASSYSGARANEKLFF | TGTGCCAGCAGTTACTCGGGGGCCAGGGCAAATGAAAAACTGTTTTTT
TRBJ2-5 | - | TRBV18 | - | CASSPIAQGSQRRKETQYF | TGTGCCAGCTCACCAATTGCCCAGGGGAGTCAACGTCGAAAAGAGACCCAGTACTTC
TRBJ1-1 | - | TRBV5-1 | once | CASSPTRGLNTEAFF | TGCGCCAGCAGCCCAACCCGGGGGCTTAACACTGAAGCTTTCTTT
TRBJ2-7 | - | TRBV28 | - | CASIPRHSLRNEQYF | TGTGCCAGCATCCCTCGCCACAGCCTGAGGAACGAGCAGTACTTC
TRBJ2-5 | - | TRBV4-1 | once | CASSPLAYGHQETQYF | TGCGCCAGCAGCCCCCTGGCGTACGGCCATCAAGAGACCCAGTACTTC
TRBJ2-2 | - | TRBV18 | - | CASSPGGANTGELFF | TGTGCCAGCTCACCAGGAGGAGCGAACACCGGGGAGCTGTTTTTT
TRBJ2-3 | TRBD2 | TRBV10-3 | - | CAISEASGYTDTQYF | TGTGCCATCAGTGAAGCTAGCGGGTACACAGATACGCAGTATTTT
TRBJ1-2 | TRBD1 | TRBV4-1 | - | CASSQAGQGNRGYTF | TGCGCCAGCAGCCAAGCGGGACAGGGGAATCGTGGCTACACCTTC
TRBJ2-5 | - | TRBV7-8 | - | CASSTEPSVRETQYF | TGTGCCAGCAGCACGGAGCCTAGCGTGAGAGAGACCCAGTACTTC
TRBJ2-7 | - | TRBV7-3 | - | CASSFGPDGRYEQYF | TGTGCCAGCAGTTTCGGTCCGGACGGCCGCTACGAGCAGTACTTC
TRBJ2-7 | TRBD2 | TRBV27 | - | CASRPGLVLYEQYF | TGTGCCAGCAGGCCGGGACTAGTACTCTACGAGCAGTACTTC
TRBJ2-1 | - | TRBV18 | - | CASSSGQGNEQFF | TGTGCCAGCTCATCCGGTCAGGGGAATGAGCAGTTCTTC
TRBJ1-1 | - | TRBV29-1 | - | CSVTHTGSTEAFF | TGCAGCGTTACCCATACAGGCTCCACTGAAGCTTTCTTT
TRBJ1-1 | - | TRBV19 | - | CASSRSTEAFF | TGTGCCAGTAGTAGGAGCACTGAAGCTTTCTTT
TRBJ2-3 | TRBD2 | TRBV4-2 | - | CASSQPSGRGADTQYF | TGTGCCAGCAGCCAACCTAGCGGGAGAGGCGCAGATACGCAGTATTTT
TRBJ2-3 | - | TRBV5-1 | - | CASSGVAGRRTDTQYF | TGCGCCAGCAGCGGAGTGGCGGGGCGGCGCACAGATACGCAGTATTTT
TRBJ2-1 | - | TRBV5-1 | - | CASSLGSPSYNEQFF | TGCGCCAGCAGCCTCGGGTCCCCTTCCTACAATGAGCAGTTCTTC
TRBJ2-7 | TRBD2 | TRBV29-1 | - | CSVYLAGVEQYF | TGCAGCGTTTATCTAGCGGGAGTTGAGCAGTACTTC
TRBJ2-7 | - | TRBV27 | - | CASSSYRVYEQYF | TGTGCCAGCAGTTCATACAGGGTCTACGAGCAGTACTTC
TRBJ1-5 | - | TRBV5-1 | - | CASSVEGRQPQHF | TGCGCCAGCAGCGTCGAGGGACGGCAGCCCCAGCATTTT
TRBJ2-1 | - | TRBV5-6 | - | CASSLGAVQVQFF | TGTGCCAGCAGCTTGGGGGCGGTTCAGGTGCAGTTCTTC
TRBJ2-7 | - | TRBV4-1 | - | CASSQLMGTAVWAGRVYEQYF | TGCGCCAGCAGCCAATTAATGGGGACGGCCGTATGGGCGGGAAGGGTTTACGAGCAGTACTTC
TRBJ2-3 | - | TRBV7-6 | - | CASSFRRGEFSTDTQYF | TGTGCCAGCAGCTTTCGGAGGGGGGAATTCAGCACAGATACGCAGTATTTT
TRBJ1-5 | - | TRBV4-1 | - | CASSQGGFRLGSNQPQHF | TGCGCCAGCAGCCAAGGTGGCTTTAGGCTGGGGAGCAATCAGCCCCAGCATTTT
TRBJ2-5 | TRBD1 | TRBV6-1 | - | CASSIAGTGPETQYF | TGTGCCAGTTCGATAGCTGGGACAGGCCCAGAGACCCAGTACTTC
TRBJ2-7 | - | TRBV7-9 | - | CASSPSAGLSYEQYF | TGTGCCAGCAGCCCTTCGGCGGGATTATCCTACGAGCAGTACTTC
TRBJ2-2 | - | TRBV7-9 | - | CASSQGRTGELFF | TGTGCCAGCAGCCAAGGGAGAACCGGGGAGCTGTTTTTT
TRBJ2-2 | - | TRBV5-4 | - | CASSGPPAGGELFF | TGTGCCAGCAGCGGACCGCCAGCGGGCGGGGAGCTGTTTTTT
TRBJ2-1 | - | TRBV19 | - | CASSPRDDYNEQFF | TGTGCCAGTAGTCCACGGGACGACTACAATGAGCAGTTCTTC
TRBJ2-7 | TRBD2 | TRBV5-1 | once | CASSLALSGGRDEQYF | TGCGCCAGCAGCTTGGCCTTAAGCGGGGGTCGGGACGAGCAGTACTTC